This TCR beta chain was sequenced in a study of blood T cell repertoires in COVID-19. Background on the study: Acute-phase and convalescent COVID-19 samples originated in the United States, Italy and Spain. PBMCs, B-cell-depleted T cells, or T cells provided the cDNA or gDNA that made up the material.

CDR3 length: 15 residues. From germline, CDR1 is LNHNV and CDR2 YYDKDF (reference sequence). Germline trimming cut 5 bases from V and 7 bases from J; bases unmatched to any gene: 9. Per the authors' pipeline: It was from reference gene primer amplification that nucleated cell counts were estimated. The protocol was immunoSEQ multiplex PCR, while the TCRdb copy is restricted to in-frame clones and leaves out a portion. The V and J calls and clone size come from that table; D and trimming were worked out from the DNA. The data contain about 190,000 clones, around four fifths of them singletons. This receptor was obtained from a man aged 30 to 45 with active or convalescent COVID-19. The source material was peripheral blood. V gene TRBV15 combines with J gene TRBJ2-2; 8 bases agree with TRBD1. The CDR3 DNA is TGTGCCACCAGCGTGAGACAGGGGACGATCGGGGAGCTGTTTTTT. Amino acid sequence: CATSVRQGTIGELFF.